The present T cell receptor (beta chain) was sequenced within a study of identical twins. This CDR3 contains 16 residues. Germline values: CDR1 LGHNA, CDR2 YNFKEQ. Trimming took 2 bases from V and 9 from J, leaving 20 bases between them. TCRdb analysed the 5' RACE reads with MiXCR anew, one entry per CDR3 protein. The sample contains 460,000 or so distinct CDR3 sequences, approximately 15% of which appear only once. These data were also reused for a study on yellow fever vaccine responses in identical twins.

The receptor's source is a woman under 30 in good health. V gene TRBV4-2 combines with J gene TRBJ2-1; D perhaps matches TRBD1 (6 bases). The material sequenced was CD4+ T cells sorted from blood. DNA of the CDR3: TGTGCCAGCAGCCAAAATCAGGTTGGGACCAGGGGTGAGCAGTTCTTC. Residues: CASSQNQVGTRGEQFF.